The clone carrying this T cell receptor (beta chain) was detected only once. Its antigen is currently unknown. This sample is drawn from a study of T cell responses to AZD1222 COVID-19 vaccine. TCRdb's copy holds only in-frame clones and misses some; the assay was immunoSEQ multiplex PCR. Here the sample spans some 90,000 clones, approximately 90% being singletons. V was trimmed by 2 bases and J by 0 bases, leaving 11 bases between them. The CDR3 totals 17 residues. Per germline, CDR1 SGHAT and CDR2 FQNNGV. The study's findings and limits: Clonal diversity may have been underestimated, and the donors were mostly white British, with more females than males.

The sequenced sample was peripheral blood, obtained on day 0 of MenACWY control vaccination. This chain connects TRBV11-2 to TRBJ2-6; D may correspond to TRBD1 or TRBD2 (5 bases each). This receptor was taken from an adult in good health. Written as DNA, the CDR3 is TGTGCCAGCAGCTTAATGCCAGGGACCTCTGGGGCCAACGTCCTGACTTTC. It encodes CASSLMPGTSGANVLTF.